This T cell receptor beta chain comes out of a study of a mutant IDH1 vaccine in newly diagnosed glioma. This sample's time point: baseline, week 1 (first vaccination visit). Treatment described: pre-vaccination baseline after standard-of-care therapy. The assay was immunoSEQ multiplex PCR, and TCRdb's table has in-frame clones only and misses some. The sample yields tens of thousands of clones, more than 80% seen once. This TCR derives from a man in his forties or fifties with glioma. The sequencing used PBMCs, collected from a glioma patient treated with radiotherapy, temozolomide or both.

This CDR3 reads CASSTRTGGVYEQYF. In nucleotides, the CDR3 is TGTGCCAGTAGTACTCGGACAGGGGGCGTCTACGAGCAGTACTTC. V is TRBV19 and J is TRBJ2-7; 11 bases agree with TRBD1. CDR1 and CDR2 (germline): LNHDA, SQIVND (reference sequence). With V trimmed by 4 bases and J by 3 bases, 5 bases remained unmatched. This CDR3 is 15 amino acids long.